This T cell receptor (beta chain) stems from a study of T cells in localized non-small cell lung cancer. Sequencing was performed with immunoSEQ multiplex PCR; in TCRdb, only in-frame clones are kept and a portion is missing. Of about 74,000 clones in the sample, roughly 80% were seen once. V was clipped by 2 bases and J by 2 bases, with 5 bases between them. The CDR3 runs 13 residues. Germline-derived CDR1 and CDR2 are MNHEY and SMNVEV (reference sequence). This sequence was found in a female donor at least 60 years old with stage I lung adenocarcinoma. V is TRBV27 and J is TRBJ2-3, with D hard to call. The input for sequencing was peripheral blood, taken before any cancer treatment. The CDR3 spells CASSLALTDTQYF. Here the CDR3 DNA reads TGTGCCAGCAGTTTAGCCCTCACAGATACGCAGTATTTT.